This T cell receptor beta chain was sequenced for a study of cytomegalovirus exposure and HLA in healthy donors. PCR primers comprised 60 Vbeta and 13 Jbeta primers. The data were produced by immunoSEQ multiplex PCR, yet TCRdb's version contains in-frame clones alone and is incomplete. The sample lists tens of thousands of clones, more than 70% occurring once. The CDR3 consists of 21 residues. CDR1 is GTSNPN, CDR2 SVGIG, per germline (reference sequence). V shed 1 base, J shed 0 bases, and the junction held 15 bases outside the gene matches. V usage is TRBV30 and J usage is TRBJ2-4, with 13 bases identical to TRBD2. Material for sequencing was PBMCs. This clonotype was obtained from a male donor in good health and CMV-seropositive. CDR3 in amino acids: CAWSEEKRTSGSHLAKNIQYF. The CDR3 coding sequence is TGTGCCTGGAGTGAAGAGAAACGGACTAGCGGGAGCCACCTAGCCAAAAACATTCAGTACTTC.